This TCR beta chain was identified during a study of blood T cell repertoires in COVID-19. Measured with immunoSEQ multiplex PCR; TCRdb has only the in-frame clones, and not every one. The sample holds hundreds of thousands of clones, 88% seen once. This clone has only one observation. Living in about two dozen US areas, the participants were between 18 and 89 years of age. The germline gives CDR1 LNHNV, CDR2 YYDKDF (reference sequence). CDR3 size: 15 residues. V trimming: 4 bases; J trimming: 5 bases; junction bases outside the gene matches: 7. The clonotype comes from a woman in her forties or fifties who had recovered from COVID-19. Sequencing used PBMCs or T cells enriched from blood (not recorded which). The V and J genes are TRBV15 and TRBJ1-4; TRBD1 agrees at 7 bases. CDR3: CATSKPGTVNEKLFF. The CDR3 nucleotides read TGTGCCACCAGCAAGCCCGGGACAGTCAATGAAAAACTGTTTTTT.